The clone carrying this T cell receptor (beta chain) was observed at least ten times. The junction departs from the called germline gene at one end, perhaps through a read error. The sample comes from a study of patients with pleural tuberculosis. TCRdb re-analysed the reads in MiXCR, keeping a single row per CDR3 protein. The repertoire has 25,000 to 35,000 distinct CDR3 sequences, 18% of them found once; the top ten carry about 3.7%. The CDR3 runs to 13 residues. Germline assignment: CDR1 WSHSY and CDR2 SAAADI. V is TRBV10-2 and J is TRBJ1-1, with unresolved D. The source of this sequence is a human donor with pleural tuberculosis. Material: peripheral blood. The CDR3 region has the DNA TGCGCCAGCAGTGAGCTAGGAAACAGTGAAGCTTTCTTT. Protein product: CASSELGNSEAFF.